This T cell receptor beta chain is drawn from a study of T cell responses to AZD1222 COVID-19 vaccine. Regarding the study as a whole: Only after the peak T cell response were repertoires sampled. White British ancestry dominated among donors, who included more females, and clonal diversity was possibly underestimated.

Data came from immunoSEQ multiplex PCR; TCRdb stores just in-frame clones and leaves some out. Recorded for this sample: more than 110,000 clones. With V trimmed by 7 bases and J by 1 base, 7 bases remained unmatched. The CDR3 is 16 amino acids. CDR1 is MDHEN, CDR2 SYDVKM, per germline. A note on this clone: Antigen specificity is unknown.

The genes are TRBV28 and TRBJ1-5; the match to TRBD1 covers 10 bases. The origin of this receptor is an adult in good health. The sequenced sample consisted of peripheral blood. The CDR3 spells CASNARGQGSNQPQHF. The CDR3 DNA follows: TGTGCCAGCAACGCGAGGGGACAGGGGAGCAATCAGCCCCAGCATTTT.